Listed below are T cell receptor beta chains from one sample, sequenced in a study of blood T cell repertoires in COVID-19. The data were produced by immunoSEQ multiplex PCR, yet TCRdb's version contains in-frame clones alone and is incomplete. In the table there are about 120,000 clones, around nine tenths of which are singletons. The sequenced sample consisted of peripheral blood. These receptors all stem from a woman between 45 and 60 years old with acute or convalescent COVID-19. Each CDR3 is given with its conserved first and last residue. D genes are given only for firm matches. The listing skips clone size in some rows; elsewhere it reads once, few, many or a size class.

D gene: .
CDR3 length: 14
clone size: .
J gene: TRBJ2-3
V gene: TRBV5-1
CDR3 protein: CASSLEGRDNTQYF
CDR3 DNA: TGCGCCAGCAGCCTGGAGGGCAGGGATAATACGCAGTATTTT

D gene: TRBD1
CDR3 length: 14
clone size: .
J gene: TRBJ2-1
V gene: TRBV5-1
CDR3 protein: CASSLRTGGNEQFF
CDR3 DNA: TGCGCCAGCAGCCTACGGACAGGGGGCAACGAGCAGTTCTTC

D gene: .
CDR3 length: 15
clone size: .
J gene: TRBJ2-3
V gene: TRBV4-3
CDR3 protein: CASSQGGYSTDTQYF
CDR3 DNA: TGCGCCAGCAGTCAAGGAGGCTATTCAACAGATACGCAGTATTTT

D gene: .
CDR3 length: 15
clone size: once
J gene: TRBJ2-5
V gene: TRBV11-2
CDR3 protein: CASSLIGLMGETQYF
CDR3 DNA: TGTGCCAGCAGCCTAATAGGACTCATGGGCGAGACCCAGTACTTC

D gene: .
CDR3 length: 16
clone size: .
J gene: TRBJ2-1
V gene: TRBV4-3
CDR3 protein: CASSQDSFSDYNEQFF
CDR3 DNA: TGCGCCAGCAGCCAAGATAGCTTTAGCGACTACAATGAGCAGTTCTTC

D gene: TRBD2
CDR3 length: 15
clone size: .
J gene: TRBJ2-1
V gene: TRBV19
CDR3 protein: CASSAGLAVYNEQFF
CDR3 DNA: TGTGCCAGTAGTGCAGGACTAGCGGTCTACAATGAGCAGTTCTTC

D gene: TRBD1
CDR3 length: 17
clone size: .
J gene: TRBJ1-3
V gene: TRBV10-3
CDR3 protein: CAISERTGSYSGNTIYF
CDR3 DNA: TGTGCCATCAGTGAGCGGACAGGGTCGTACTCTGGAAACACCATATATTTT

D gene: .
CDR3 length: 15
clone size: .
J gene: TRBJ1-1
V gene: TRBV6-6
CDR3 protein: CASSYSTQGFTEAFF
CDR3 DNA: TGTGCCAGCAGTTACTCGACCCAGGGGTTCACTGAAGCTTTCTTT

D gene: .
CDR3 length: 16
clone size: few
J gene: TRBJ1-1
V gene: TRBV6-5
CDR3 protein: CASSYGWGRLNTEAFF
CDR3 DNA: TGTGCCAGCAGTTACGGTTGGGGGCGGTTGAACACTGAAGCTTTCTTT

D gene: .
CDR3 length: 15
clone size: .
J gene: TRBJ1-5
V gene: TRBV6-5
CDR3 protein: CASSYQGLSNQPQHF
CDR3 DNA: TGTGCCAGCAGTTACCAGGGGCTCAGCAATCAGCCCCAGCATTTT

D gene: TRBD2
CDR3 length: 14
clone size: .
J gene: TRBJ2-7
V gene: TRBV30
CDR3 protein: CAWRAGLVSYEQYF
CDR3 DNA: TGTGCCTGGAGGGCCGGACTAGTATCCTACGAGCAGTACTTC

D gene: .
CDR3 length: 15
clone size: .
J gene: TRBJ2-7
V gene: TRBV7-2
CDR3 protein: CASSGTGTESYEQYF
CDR3 DNA: TGTGCCAGCAGCGGAACAGGGACCGAAAGCTACGAGCAGTACTTC

D gene: TRBD2
CDR3 length: 17
clone size: .
J gene: TRBJ2-1
V gene: TRBV18
CDR3 protein: CASIPGTSGLGGNEQFF
CDR3 DNA: TGTGCCAGCATCCCCGGGACTAGCGGGCTAGGGGGCAATGAGCAGTTCTTC

D gene: .
CDR3 length: 14
clone size: .
J gene: TRBJ2-2
V gene: TRBV11-2
CDR3 protein: CASSLQGGTGELFF
CDR3 DNA: TGTGCCAGCAGCTTACAGGGTGGCACCGGGGAGCTGTTTTTT

D gene: TRBD2
CDR3 length: 16
clone size: .
J gene: TRBJ2-2
V gene: TRBV9
CDR3 protein: CASSRRGPGGTGELFF
CDR3 DNA: TGTGCCAGCAGCCGGCGGGGTCCGGGGGGCACCGGGGAGCTGTTTTTT

D gene: .
CDR3 length: 15
clone size: .
J gene: TRBJ1-4
V gene: TRBV19
CDR3 protein: CASSILSATNEKLFF
CDR3 DNA: TGTGCCAGTAGTATACTCTCTGCAACTAATGAAAAACTGTTTTTT

D gene: .
CDR3 length: 14
clone size: once
J gene: TRBJ2-1
V gene: TRBV6-5
CDR3 protein: CASKEASDYNEQFF
CDR3 DNA: TGTGCCAGCAAGGAGGCTAGCGACTACAATGAGCAGTTCTTC

D gene: .
CDR3 length: 16
clone size: .
J gene: TRBJ2-4
V gene: TRBV7-9
CDR3 protein: CASSPPAGSHKNIQYF
CDR3 DNA: TGTGCCAGCAGCCCCCCCGCAGGATCTCATAAAAACATTCAGTACTTC

D gene: TRBD1
CDR3 length: 15
clone size: .
J gene: TRBJ1-1
V gene: TRBV18
CDR3 protein: CASSPQADRGTKAFF
CDR3 DNA: TGTGCCAGCTCACCACAAGCGGACAGGGGAACTAAAGCTTTCTTT

D gene: .
CDR3 length: 12
clone size: .
J gene: TRBJ1-2
V gene: TRBV2
CDR3 protein: CASSSMAGGYTF
CDR3 DNA: TGTGCCAGCAGTTCGATGGCGGGTGGCTACACCTTC

D gene: .
CDR3 length: 13
clone size: few
J gene: TRBJ2-5
V gene: TRBV11-2
CDR3 protein: CASSLQGGGTQYF
CDR3 DNA: TGTGCCAGCAGCCTTCAGGGAGGTGGGACCCAGTACTTC

D gene: TRBD1
CDR3 length: 13
clone size: .
J gene: TRBJ1-6
V gene: TRBV16
CDR3 protein: CASKQGYNSPLHF
CDR3 DNA: TGTGCCAGCAAACAGGGGTATAATTCACCCCTCCACTTT

D gene: TRBD1
CDR3 length: 19
clone size: .
J gene: TRBJ2-6
V gene: TRBV14
CDR3 protein: CASSHLTGTGGPGANVLTF
CDR3 DNA: TGTGCCAGCAGCCACCTCACCGGGACAGGGGGTCCTGGGGCCAACGTCCTGACTTTC

D gene: TRBD1
CDR3 length: 17
clone size: .
J gene: TRBJ1-1
V gene: TRBV3-1/TRBV3-2
CDR3 protein: CASRRAPGQGSATEAFF
CDR3 DNA: TGTGCCAGCAGGCGGGCACCTGGACAGGGATCGGCCACTGAAGCTTTCTTT

D gene: TRBD2
CDR3 length: 13
clone size: .
J gene: TRBJ2-7
V gene: TRBV9
CDR3 protein: CASSVDGGRALYF
CDR3 DNA: TGTGCCAGCAGCGTAGACGGCGGGAGGGCCCTGTACTTC

D gene: .
CDR3 length: 16
clone size: once
J gene: TRBJ1-1
V gene: TRBV19
CDR3 protein: CASSAIARYGGTEAFF
CDR3 DNA: TGTGCCAGTAGTGCCATAGCAAGATACGGGGGCACTGAAGCTTTCTTT

D gene: .
CDR3 length: 14
clone size: .
J gene: TRBJ1-2
V gene: TRBV11-2
CDR3 protein: CASSFLGPGYGYTF
CDR3 DNA: TGTGCCAGCAGCTTTCTGGGGCCGGGCTATGGCTACACCTTC

D gene: TRBD1
CDR3 length: 15
clone size: .
J gene: TRBJ1-3
V gene: TRBV4-1
CDR3 protein: CASSQATGSRNTIYF
CDR3 DNA: TGCGCCAGCAGCCAAGCGACAGGGTCAAGAAACACCATATATTTT

D gene: .
CDR3 length: 12
clone size: once
J gene: TRBJ2-5
V gene: TRBV6-2/TRBV6-3
CDR3 protein: CASSFLRETQYF
CDR3 DNA: TGTGCCAGCAGTTTCCTAAGAGAGACCCAGTACTTC

D gene: TRBD1
CDR3 length: 15
clone size: once
J gene: TRBJ1-5
V gene: TRBV6-6
CDR3 protein: CASTYRGQSNQPQHF
CDR3 DNA: TGTGCCAGCACCTATCGGGGACAGAGCAATCAGCCCCAGCATTTT

D gene: TRBD1
CDR3 length: 14
clone size: .
J gene: TRBJ1-5
V gene: TRBV18
CDR3 protein: CASSKQGADQPQHF
CDR3 DNA: TGTGCCAGCTCCAAACAGGGGGCCGATCAGCCCCAGCATTTT

D gene: .
CDR3 length: 15
clone size: .
J gene: TRBJ2-1
V gene: TRBV7-3
CDR3 protein: CASSALRGANDEQFF
CDR3 DNA: TGTGCCAGCAGCGCCTTACGGGGGGCGAACGATGAGCAGTTCTTC

D gene: .
CDR3 length: 14
clone size: .
J gene: TRBJ2-7
V gene: TRBV7-8
CDR3 protein: CASSLLGGTYEQYF
CDR3 DNA: TGTGCCAGCAGCTTACTCGGGGGAACCTACGAGCAGTACTTC

D gene: .
CDR3 length: 13
clone size: .
J gene: TRBJ2-7
V gene: TRBV5-5
CDR3 protein: CASSLDPTGEQYF
CDR3 DNA: TGTGCCAGCAGCTTGGACCCCACGGGCGAGCAGTACTTC

D gene: .
CDR3 length: 13
clone size: .
J gene: TRBJ1-4
V gene: TRBV27
CDR3 protein: CASSPATNEKLFF
CDR3 DNA: TGTGCCAGCAGTCCGGCAACTAATGAAAAACTGTTTTTT

D gene: .
CDR3 length: 15
clone size: .
J gene: TRBJ1-5
V gene: TRBV19
CDR3 protein: CASSRGGRFNQPQHF
CDR3 DNA: TGTGCCAGTTCCCGGGGGGGGCGATTCAATCAGCCCCAGCATTTT

D gene: TRBD1
CDR3 length: 16
clone size: .
J gene: TRBJ2-2
V gene: TRBV7-9
CDR3 protein: CASSFGGQINTGELFF
CDR3 DNA: TGTGCCAGCAGCTTTGGGGGACAGATTAACACCGGGGAGCTGTTTTTT

D gene: .
CDR3 length: 13
clone size: .
J gene: TRBJ1-1
V gene: TRBV7-2
CDR3 protein: CASSVQQNTEAFF
CDR3 DNA: TGTGCCAGCAGCGTACAGCAGAACACTGAAGCTTTCTTT

D gene: TRBD1
CDR3 length: 15
clone size: .
J gene: TRBJ1-4
V gene: TRBV6-5
CDR3 protein: CASSSSDRGVKKLFF
CDR3 DNA: TGTGCCAGCAGTTCCTCGGACAGGGGCGTTAAGAAACTGTTTTTT

D gene: .
CDR3 length: 13
clone size: .
J gene: TRBJ1-2
V gene: TRBV13
CDR3 protein: CASSSGLKYGYTF
CDR3 DNA: TGTGCCAGCAGCTCGGGACTGAAATATGGCTACACCTTC

D gene: .
CDR3 length: 15
clone size: .
J gene: TRBJ1-1
V gene: TRBV7-3
CDR3 protein: CASSAQGLMNTEAFF
CDR3 DNA: TGTGCCAGCAGCGCACAGGGATTAATGAACACTGAAGCTTTCTTT

D gene: .
CDR3 length: 13
clone size: few
J gene: TRBJ1-2
V gene: TRBV19
CDR3 protein: CASSYRHNYGYTF
CDR3 DNA: TGTGCCAGTAGTTACAGACACAACTATGGCTACACCTTC

D gene: .
CDR3 length: 11
clone size: .
J gene: TRBJ2-3
V gene: TRBV12-3/TRBV12-4
CDR3 protein: CASRRALAQYF
CDR3 DNA: TGTGCCAGCCGGAGGGCCCTCGCGCAGTATTTT

D gene: .
CDR3 length: 14
clone size: .
J gene: TRBJ1-1
V gene: TRBV7-3
CDR3 protein: CASSLTHSNTEAFF
CDR3 DNA: TGTGCCAGCAGCTTAACCCATTCGAACACTGAAGCTTTCTTT

D gene: TRBD2
CDR3 length: 14
clone size: .
J gene: TRBJ2-3
V gene: TRBV2
CDR3 protein: CASRASGGVDTQYF
CDR3 DNA: TGTGCCAGCAGGGCTAGCGGGGGGGTAGATACGCAGTATTTT

D gene: .
CDR3 length: 16
clone size: few
J gene: TRBJ1-3
V gene: TRBV6-2/TRBV6-3
CDR3 protein: CASSGGLLSSGNTIYF
CDR3 DNA: TGTGCCAGCAGTGGGGGACTACTGAGCTCTGGAAACACCATATATTTT

D gene: TRBD2
CDR3 length: 13
clone size: .
J gene: TRBJ2-5
V gene: TRBV2
CDR3 protein: CASRGTSGGTQYF
CDR3 DNA: TGTGCCAGCAGAGGGACTAGCGGGGGGACCCAGTACTTC

D gene: TRBD2
CDR3 length: 17
clone size: .
J gene: TRBJ2-1
V gene: TRBV24-1
CDR3 protein: CATSEWTSGFAYNEQFF
CDR3 DNA: TGTGCCACCAGTGAATGGACTAGCGGGTTTGCCTACAATGAGCAGTTCTTC

D gene: TRBD1
CDR3 length: 14
clone size: .
J gene: TRBJ2-2
V gene: TRBV29-1
CDR3 protein: CSVARQGGTGELFF
CDR3 DNA: TGCAGCGTTGCCCGACAGGGGGGAACCGGGGAGCTGTTTTTT

D gene: .
CDR3 length: 12
clone size: .
J gene: TRBJ2-7
V gene: TRBV29-1
CDR3 protein: CSVGAGAYEQYF
CDR3 DNA: TGCAGCGTTGGCGCAGGGGCCTACGAGCAGTACTTC

D gene: .
CDR3 length: 14
clone size: .
J gene: TRBJ1-1
V gene: TRBV13
CDR3 protein: CASSYDRTNTEAFF
CDR3 DNA: TGTGCCAGCAGCTACGACAGGACGAACACTGAAGCTTTCTTT

D gene: TRBD1
CDR3 length: 16
clone size: .
J gene: TRBJ1-3
V gene: TRBV9
CDR3 protein: CASSVTYGTGGNTIYF
CDR3 DNA: TGTGCCAGCAGCGTAACCTATGGGACAGGGGGAAACACCATATATTTT

D gene: .
CDR3 length: 13
clone size: once
J gene: TRBJ1-1
V gene: TRBV19
CDR3 protein: CASSIDQGNEAFF
CDR3 DNA: TGTGCCAGTAGTATAGATCAGGGAAATGAAGCTTTCTTT

D gene: .
CDR3 length: 12
clone size: .
J gene: TRBJ1-2
V gene: TRBV10-2
CDR3 protein: CASSLGADGYTF
CDR3 DNA: TGCGCCAGTTCGTTGGGAGCGGATGGCTACACCTTC

D gene: TRBD1
CDR3 length: 14
clone size: .
J gene: TRBJ2-7
V gene: TRBV7-8
CDR3 protein: CASSSGQGSYEQYF
CDR3 DNA: TGTGCCAGCAGCTCGGGACAGGGGTCCTACGAGCAGTACTTC

D gene: .
CDR3 length: 13
clone size: .
J gene: TRBJ1-5
V gene: TRBV6-5
CDR3 protein: CASSYSSYRPQHF
CDR3 DNA: TGTGCCAGCAGTTACTCGTCCTATCGGCCCCAGCATTTT

D gene: .
CDR3 length: 15
clone size: .
J gene: TRBJ2-3
V gene: TRBV9
CDR3 protein: CASSPTGQNTDTQYF
CDR3 DNA: TGTGCCAGCAGCCCTACGGGACAAAACACAGATACGCAGTATTTT